One and the same sample provided the 22 T cell receptor beta chains below, sequenced in a study of vaccination and CD4 T cells after COVID-19. Treatment reported: roughly ten-day PBMC culture with coronavirus spike peptide pools or control peptides (ViraFEST assay). Their antigens remain unidentified. Sequencing of DNA taken from cultured CD4+ T cells relied on the Oncomine TCR Beta short-read assay. TCRdb reprocessed the PCR reads with MiXCR, giving one entry per CDR3 protein. The profile shows about 20,000 distinct CDR3 sequences, around 44% of them singletons. The source was CD4+ T cells from blood, cultured in vitro, collected before SARS-CoV-2 vaccination. These receptor sequences come from a human donor who had recovered from COVID-19.

The rearrangement links TRBV19 to TRBJ2-4; D unresolved. V lost 5 bases to trimming and J lost 0 bases, with 11 bases between them. The CDR3 is 15 amino acids. CDR1 and CDR2 (germline): LNHDA, SQIVND (reference sequence). For the CDR3, the DNA is TGTGCCAGTAGTGGTGGCGTTCTAGCCAAAAACATTCAGTACTTC. Protein: CASSGGVLAKNIQYF.

The chain couples TRBV6-1 to TRBJ1-5; possibly TRBD1 for D (5 bases). V gave up 3 bases and J gave up 0 bases, with 9 bases separating them. This CDR3 comprises 15 residues. CDR1 is MNHNS, CDR2 SASEGT, per germline. The DNA for the CDR3 is TGTGCCAGCAGTGATGGGGGTTATAGCAATCAGCCCCAGCATTTT. Amino acids: CASSDGGYSNQPQHF.

This clonotype was counted between two and nine times. The V gene is TRBV27, the J gene TRBJ1-2, with D possibly being TRBD1 (6 bases). Trimming pared 7 bases from V and 4 bases from J, leaving 16 bases between. The CDR3 loop spans 14 amino acids. From germline, CDR1 is MNHEY and CDR2 SMNVEV (reference sequence). This CDR3 reads CASKSGGQAYGYTF. The CDR3, as DNA: TGTGCCAGCAAATCGGGGGGGCAGGCCTATGGCTACACCTTC.

The V and J genes are TRBV28 and TRBJ1-6; the match to TRBD1 covers 8 bases. CDR3 length equals 14 residues. In germline, CDR1 is MDHEN, CDR2 SYDVKM. V shed 5 bases, J shed 7 bases, and the junction held 4 bases outside the gene matches. CDR3 amino acids: CASSQGAPNSPLHF. DNA of the CDR3: TGTGCCAGCAGTCAGGGGGCCCCCAATTCACCCCTCCACTTT.

This clonotype was counted between two and nine times. V gene TRBV5-6 combines with J gene TRBJ1-1; D possibly corresponds to TRBD1 (5 bases). Germline CDR1 reads SGHDT; CDR2 reads YYEEEE. V gave up 0 bases and J gave up 4 bases, with 16 bases separating them. The CDR3 sequence is 16 residues long. CDR3 loop: CASSLVGRGEGTEAFF. The CDR3 bases are TGTGCCAGCAGCTTGGTCGGAAGGGGCGAAGGCACTGAAGCTTTCTTT.

This clonotype is judged large. The V call is TRBV29-1, the J call TRBJ2-3; D might be TRBD1 or TRBD2, each matching 7 bases. The V and J ends lost 5 bases and 4 bases respectively, with 13 bases between them. The CDR3 runs 13 residues. Germline loops: CDR1 SQVTM, CDR2 ANQGSEA. CDR3 region: CSVQQGGADTQYF. The CDR3 nucleotides are TGCAGCGTTCAGCAGGGGGGGGCAGATACGCAGTATTTT.

This clonotype turned up a few times. The chain employs TRBV2 and TRBJ1-2; D might be TRBD1 (6 bases). CDR1 and CDR2 from the germline V gene are SNHLY and FYNNEI. V gave up 6 bases and J gave up 4 bases, with 12 bases separating them. This CDR3 comprises 13 residues. The CDR3 bases are TGTGCCAGCAGCGACCAGGGGACCTATGGCTACACCTTC. This gives the protein CASSDQGTYGYTF.

The CDR3 sequence is CASSRTAGVMAGANVLTF. CDR3 DNA: TGTGCCAGCAGCCGGACCGCTGGGGTGATGGCTGGGGCCAACGTCCTGACTTTC. This chain connects TRBV6-1 to TRBJ2-6; D unresolved. Trimming took off 6 bases at V and 2 bases at J, with 20 bases between the two ends. The germline gives CDR1 MNHNS, CDR2 SASEGT. CDR3 length equals 18 residues.

The chain joins TRBV7-9 to TRBJ2-5; 10 bases map to TRBD1. Looked up from germline, CDR1 is SEHNR and CDR2 is FQNEAQ (reference sequence). The CDR3 loop spans 15 amino acids. V was clipped by 1 base and J by 4 bases; unmatched bases: 3. Here the CDR3 DNA reads TGTGCCAGCAGCTTAGGGAGGACAGGGGGAGAGACCCAGTACTTC. It specifies CASSLGRTGGETQYF.

CDR3 sequence reads: CSVERESQITQYF. In DNA, the CDR3 is TGCAGCGTTGAGAGGGAGTCCCAGATTACGCAGTATTTT. J is TRBJ2-3 and V is TRBV29-1; weak D call: TRBD2 (5 bases). Per germline, CDR1 SQVTM and CDR2 ANQGSEA. This CDR3 spans 13 amino acids. With 3 bases removed from V and 8 bases from J, the gap between germline ends came to 15 bases.

This chain links TRBV7-2 with TRBJ2-3; weak D call: TRBD1 (6 bases). V gave up 0 bases and J gave up 3 bases, with 10 bases separating them. Germline V CDR1 and CDR2: SGHTA, FQGNSA. The CDR3 loop spans 15 amino acids. The CDR3 protein is CASSLAGHGTDTQYF. The CDR3 region has the DNA TGTGCCAGCAGCTTAGCGGGACATGGGACAGATACGCAGTATTTT.

The chain employs TRBV11-2 and TRBJ1-5; D gene unclear. Deletions cut 1 base from V and 2 bases from J, with 12 bases between. CDR3 length: 16 residues. Germline CDR1 is SGHAT and CDR2 is FQNNGV. The CDR3 DNA sequence: TGTGCCAGCAGCTTAGCTGAGAGGTGGGGCAATCAGCCCCAGCATTTT. It yields the protein CASSLAERWGNQPQHF. Looking up the rest from reference TRBV11-2 and TRBJ1-5 gives the full variable domain: EAGVAQSPRYKIIEKRQSVAFWCNPISGHATLYWYQQILGQGPKLLIQFQNNGVVDDSQLPKDRFSAERLKGVDSTLKIQPAKLEDSAVYLCASSLAERWGNQPQHFGDGTRLSIL.

This chain links TRBV6-1 with TRBJ2-2, with D perhaps matching TRBD1 (6 bases). The ends were cut back, 5 bases at V and 2 bases at J, with 15 bases in the middle. CDR1 is MNHNS and CDR2 is SASEGT in the germline V gene. CDR3 length: 16 residues. CDR3 sequence: CASSPSGQRNTGELFF. The CDR3 DNA follows: TGTGCCAGCAGTCCGTCGGGACAAAGAAACACCGGGGAGCTGTTTTTT.

The gene calls are TRBV27 and TRBJ2-1, with 9 nucleotides matching TRBD1. Germline CDR1 MNHEY, CDR2 SMNVEV (reference sequence). The CDR3 length is 16 residues. V dropped 7 bases and J dropped 8; count of bases not matched to a gene: 15. CDR3 sequence reads: CASTPNPGQGRDEQFF. In DNA, the CDR3 is TGTGCCAGCACCCCAAATCCGGGACAGGGTAGGGATGAGCAGTTCTTC.

The table lists this clonotype with a count of one. The CDR3 protein is CASSVASGSAEELFF. The CDR3 region has the DNA TGTGCCAGCAGCGTCGCTAGCGGGTCGGCCGAGGAGCTGTTTTTT. The V call is TRBV7-2, the J call TRBJ2-2; 8 nucleotides match TRBD2. The CDR3 extends over 15 amino acids. CDR1 is SGHTA, CDR2 FQGNSA, per germline. The V segment lost 5 bases and the J segment 10 bases; nucleotides outside the gene matches: 12.

This clonotype was seen more than once but under ten times. The chain uses TRBV5-6 and TRBJ1-2; D possibly corresponds to TRBD1 (5 bases). V was clipped by 1 base and J by 8 bases, with 15 bases between them. Germline V gene lookup returns CDR1 SGHDT and CDR2 YYEEEE. The CDR3 sequence is 14 residues long. CDR3 sequence reads: CASSLSFGAGGYTF. Here the CDR3 DNA reads TGTGCCAGCAGCTTGTCCTTTGGGGCTGGCGGCTACACCTTC. The variable domain in full, completed from reference TRBV5-6 and TRBJ1-2, reads DAGVTQSPTHLIKTRGQQVTLRCSPKSGHDTVSWYQQALGQGPQFIFQYYEEEERQRGNFPDRFSGHQFPNYSSELNVNALLLGDSALYLCASSLSFGAGGYTFGSGTRLTVV.

This chain connects TRBV7-2 to TRBJ2-5; TRBD1 matches at 7 bases. The CDR3 is 16 residues long. V shed 4 bases, J shed 4 bases, and the junction held 12 bases outside the gene matches. Germline V gene lookup returns CDR1 SGHTA and CDR2 FQGNSA. The CDR3 DNA reads as TGTGCCAGCAGCTCTAGAAGACAGGGCGTCTTAGAGACCCAGTACTTC. Translating gives CASSSRRQGVLETQYF.

The V call is TRBV10-3, the J call TRBJ2-3; 11 bases align to TRBD2. CDR1 ENHRY and CDR2 SYGVKD come from the germline V gene. CDR3 length: 16 residues. Trimming cost V 6 bases and J 2 bases; bases outside gene matches: 7. CDR3 in DNA: TGTGCCATCAGCCAACTAGCGGGGGTACCCACAGATACGCAGTATTTT. Protein: CAISQLAGVPTDTQYF.

Only a few counts were recorded for this clonotype. The V gene is TRBV7-9, the J gene TRBJ2-7, with 7 bases that match TRBD1. Germline loops: CDR1 SEHNR, CDR2 FQNEAQ (reference sequence). The J segment lost 3 bases and the V segment lost 1 base, leaving 0 bases of the junction unmatched. This CDR3 region has 13 residues. CDR3 in amino acids: CASSLGTGYEQYF. The CDR3 DNA reads TGTGCCAGCAGCTTAGGGACAGGCTACGAGCAGTACTTC.

V and J are TRBV20-1 and TRBJ1-6; a weak D match, TRBD1 (6 bases). This CDR3 comprises 15 residues. V shed 3 bases and J shed 5 bases, with 14 bases lying between them. CDR1 and CDR2 from the germline V gene are DFQATT and SNEGSKA (reference sequence). The CDR3 reads CSASFQGPDNSPLHF. CDR3 DNA sequence: TGCAGTGCTAGCTTCCAGGGGCCGGATAATTCACCCCTCCACTTT.

This rearrangement joins TRBV7-3 to TRBJ2-3; 14 bases fit TRBD2. The CDR3 loop spans 15 amino acids. The V segment lost 4 bases and the J segment 5 bases; nucleotides outside the gene matches: 2. Germline V gene lookup returns CDR1 SGHTA and CDR2 FQGTGA. CDR3 in DNA: TGTGCCAGCAGCTCGGGACTAGCGGGAGAAGATACGCAGTATTTT. It encodes CASSSGLAGEDTQYF.

The chain has TRBV20-1 and TRBJ2-1; D possibly corresponds to TRBD2 (7 bases). V dropped 6 bases and J dropped 7 bases, with 19 bases sitting between them. The germline V gene encodes CDR1 DFQATT and CDR2 SNEGSKA (reference sequence). CDR3 length equals 14 residues. CDR3 protein: CSANLRGAGNEQFF. CDR3 sequence (DNA): TGCAGTGCGAATCTACGGGGGGCCGGGAATGAGCAGTTCTTC.